The TCR beta chain described here comes from a study of CXCR3-negative and CXCR3-positive naive CD8 T cells. Germline CDR1 SNHLY, CDR2 FYNNEI. This CDR3 contains 13 residues. Researchers prepared the TRB cDNA libraries using 5' RACE with UMI labels. After re-calling the 5' RACE reads, TCRdb lists one entry per CDR3 protein, DNA absent. Its listing shows about 130,000 distinct CDR3 sequences. The chain links TRBV2 to TRBJ2-1. This clonotype originated in a human donor in good health. Some clones in this sample may be carry-over from other donors' samples. Sequencing used naive CXCR3- CD8+ T cells from blood. Subset in this sample: CD45RO-CCR7+CD27+CD95- naive CD8+ T cells lacking CXCR3 (TNR3-). The CDR3 here is CASKRSSYNEQFF.